Listed below are T cell receptor beta chains from one sample, sequenced in a study of blood T cell repertoires in COVID-19. Libraries were prepared by immunoSEQ multiplex PCR; TCRdb keeps only in-frame clonotypes and omits some of them. The sample lists around 65,000 clones; around 85% were seen once. Sequenced input: peripheral blood. Source of these receptors: a man between 65 and 79 years old with acute or convalescent COVID-19. Both conserved end residues are part of each CDR3. Each record gives: CDR3 length, clone size, J gene, V gene, D gene, CDR3 protein, CDR3 DNA. A D gene is named only where the DNA matches it firmly. Only some rows state a clone size, as once, few, many or a class for expanded clones.

>15|-|TRBJ2-3|TRBV11-3|TRBD1
CASSSPGQGADTQYF
TGTGCCAGCAGCTCTCCGGGACAGGGCGCAGATACGCAGTATTTT
>18|-|TRBJ2-5|TRBV5-5|-
CASSQQARGRDLAGTQYF
TGTGCCAGCAGCCAACAAGCAAGGGGGCGGGACCTCGCGGGGACCCAGTACTTC
>14|-|TRBJ2-3|TRBV29-1|-
CSVGRRISTDTQYF
TGCAGCGTGGGCCGGCGGATTAGCACAGATACGCAGTATTTT
>13|-|TRBJ1-6|TRBV5-6|-
CASNKGRHSPLHF
TGTGCCAGCAATAAGGGGAGGCATTCACCCCTCCACTTT
>13|-|TRBJ2-1|TRBV7-3|-
CASSLSSYNEQFF
TGTGCCAGCAGCCTATCCTCCTACAATGAGCAGTTCTTC
>14|once|TRBJ2-7|TRBV5-5|TRBD1
CASSWTGASYEQYF
TGTGCCAGCAGCTGGACAGGAGCCTCCTACGAGCAGTACTTC
>14|-|TRBJ2-1|TRBV5-1|-
CASSLAQAGDEQFF
TGCGCCAGCAGCTTGGCTCAGGCAGGGGATGAGCAGTTCTTC
>13|-|TRBJ1-1|TRBV7-3|-
CASKVRKNTEAFF
TGTGCCAGTAAAGTGAGGAAGAACACTGAAGCTTTCTTT
>13|-|TRBJ1-2|TRBV6-6|TRBD1
CASSPGQGDGYTF
TGTGCCAGCAGTCCGGGACAGGGAGATGGCTACACCTTC
>19|-|TRBJ2-7|TRBV28|TRBD1
CASSLASGQGSALSYEQYF
TGTGCCAGCAGTTTAGCCTCGGGACAGGGGAGCGCCCTTTCCTACGAGCAGTACTTC
>12|once|TRBJ2-1|TRBV29-1|-
CSVEALYNEQFF
TGCAGCGTTGAAGCCCTGTACAATGAGCAGTTCTTC
>15|-|TRBJ2-7|TRBV6-5|TRBD1
CASSPGGTWSGEQYF
TGTGCCAGCAGCCCAGGGGGCACCTGGTCGGGGGAGCAGTACTTC
>16|-|TRBJ2-1|TRBV2|TRBD1
CASSGDKTGIDNEQFF
TGTGCCAGCAGTGGGGATAAGACAGGGATCGACAATGAGCAGTTCTTC
>12|-|TRBJ1-2|TRBV10-3|TRBD1
CATSGTGTAYTF
TGTGCCACCTCCGGGACAGGGACTGCCTACACCTTC
>16|-|TRBJ2-5|TRBV2|TRBD2
CASRRLAGGQQETQYF
TGTGCCAGCAGAAGACTAGCGGGGGGGCAACAAGAGACCCAGTACTTC
>16|-|TRBJ2-1|TRBV14|TRBD1
CASSVHAGQANNEQFF
TGTGCCAGCAGCGTCCATGCGGGACAGGCTAACAATGAGCAGTTCTTC
>15|-|TRBJ1-5|TRBV18|-
CASSPPGSRDQPQHF
TGTGCCAGCTCACCACCGGGGTCGCGGGATCAGCCCCAGCATTTT
>11|-|TRBJ1-2|TRBV28|-
CASSSVYGYTF
TGTGCCAGCAGTTCAGTCTATGGCTACACCTTC
>11|-|TRBJ1-2|TRBV20-1|-
CSASSDSGYTF
TGCAGTGCGTCCTCGGACAGTGGCTACACCTTC
>15|-|TRBJ2-7|TRBV21-1|-
CASSTSPDSTYEQYF
TGTGCCAGCAGCACCTCCCCGGACAGTACCTACGAGCAGTACTTC
>14|-|TRBJ2-5|TRBV7-2|-
CASSLRGRGETQYF
TGTGCCAGCAGCTTACGGGGTCGTGGGGAGACCCAGTACTTC
>12|-|TRBJ1-3|TRBV11-2|-
CASSPSRNTIYF
TGTGCCAGCAGCCCTTCTAGAAACACCATATATTTT
>15|-|TRBJ1-2|TRBV5-1|-
CASSLGGGSNYGYTF
TGCGCCAGCAGCTTGGGAGGGGGTAGTAACTATGGCTACACCTTC
>14|-|TRBJ1-3|TRBV7-2|TRBD1
CASSLRQGSNTIYF
TGTGCCAGCAGCCTCCGACAGGGATCGAACACCATATATTTT
>15|-|TRBJ1-2|TRBV7-9|-
CASSTPGAEDYGYTF
TGTGCCAGCAGCACGCCGGGAGCCGAAGATTATGGCTACACCTTC
>14|-|TRBJ1-5|TRBV5-1|TRBD1
CASSLQTGDQPQHF
TGCGCCAGCAGCTTGCAAACAGGGGATCAGCCCCAGCATTTT
>15|-|TRBJ1-1|TRBV5-5|-
CASSLAPSQHTEAFF
TGTGCCAGCAGCTTGGCTCCCTCACAGCACACTGAAGCTTTCTTT
>13|-|TRBJ2-2|TRBV19|TRBD1
CASSMQGAGELFF
TGTGCCAGTAGTATGCAGGGGGCCGGGGAGCTGTTTTTT
>15|-|TRBJ2-7|TRBV6-5|-
CASRGLGLEIYEQYF
TGTGCCAGCAGGGGACTGGGACTGGAAATATACGAGCAGTACTTC
>13|-|TRBJ1-4|TRBV19|TRBD1
CASRDRGGEKLFF
TGTGCCAGTAGAGACAGGGGTGGGGAAAAACTGTTTTTT
>14|-|TRBJ1-1|TRBV5-1|-
CASSTGEKNTEAFF
TGCGCCAGCAGCACCGGGGAAAAGAACACTGAAGCTTTCTTT
>16|-|TRBJ1-1|TRBV18|TRBD1
CASSPNEQGMNTEAFF
TGTGCCAGCTCACCCAACGAACAGGGGATGAACACTGAAGCTTTCTTT
>11|-|TRBJ2-1|TRBV29-1|TRBD1
CSVGQGLEQFF
TGCAGCGTTGGACAGGGTTTGGAGCAGTTCTTC
>13|once|TRBJ2-7|TRBV18|TRBD1
CASSLTGSHEQYF
TGTGCCAGCTCACTGACAGGGTCCCACGAGCAGTACTTC
>18|-|TRBJ2-2|TRBV19|TRBD2
CASSSPGTSGSNTGELFF
TGTGCCAGTAGTTCCCCCGGGACTAGCGGGAGTAACACCGGGGAGCTGTTTTTT
>13|-|TRBJ1-2|TRBV28|-
CASRGEDHYGYTF
TGTGCCAGCCGGGGGGAGGACCACTATGGCTACACCTTC
>20|-|TRBJ2-7|TRBV3-1/TRBV3-2|TRBD2
CASSQSPVVAGGPWQGKQYF
TGTGCCAGCAGCCAAAGCCCCGTTGTAGCGGGGGGGCCTTGGCAGGGCAAGCAGTACTTC
>13|-|TRBJ1-2|TRBV10-3|TRBD1
CAISVTGVYGYTF
TGTGCCATCAGTGTTACAGGGGTCTATGGCTACACCTTC
>18|once|TRBJ2-6|TRBV27|TRBD1
CASSFAGTGTYGANVLTF
TGTGCCAGCAGTTTCGCCGGGACAGGGACGTACGGGGCCAACGTCCTGACTTTC
>16|-|TRBJ2-3|TRBV11-1|TRBD2
CASSLTSSGGTDTQYF
TGTGCCAGCAGCTTAACTTCTAGCGGGGGAACAGACACGCAGTATTTT
>18|-|TRBJ2-3|TRBV5-1|TRBD2
CASSSSWASGSSTDTQYF
TGCGCCAGCAGCTCCTCTTGGGCTAGCGGGTCAAGCACAGATACGCAGTATTTT
>16|-|TRBJ2-2|TRBV6-5|-
CASSYLTGLGSGELFF
TGTGCCAGCAGTTATCTCACAGGCCTGGGGTCCGGGGAGCTGTTTTTT